This T cell receptor (beta chain) was sequenced during a study of blood T cell repertoires in COVID-19. Study-level background: Acute-phase and convalescent COVID-19 samples originated in the United States, Italy and Spain. Sources were T cells, B-cell-depleted T cells, or PBMCs; the material itself was cDNA or gDNA.

Methods used by the authors: Reference gene primers were amplified, and this amplification served to estimate nucleated cell counts. Assay: immunoSEQ multiplex PCR; the TCRdb copy retains only in-frame clones and omits some. From that table come the V and J calls and clone size; the DNA was used to work out D and trimming. In the table there are under 250,000 clones, 87% of which are singletons. After removal of 4 bases from V and 9 bases from J, the junction contained 6 bases not matched to a gene. CDR1 is SEHNR and CDR2 is FQNEAQ in the germline V gene (reference sequence). The CDR3 sequence is 14 residues long.

Specimen: peripheral blood. This chain connects TRBV7-9 to TRBJ2-1; 10 bases align to TRBD2. The sequence derives from a man aged 18-30 years with active or convalescent COVID-19. In nucleotides, the CDR3 is TGTGCCAGCAGCTGGGCTAGCGGGAGTGCTGAGCAGTTCTTC. Protein sequence: CASSWASGSAEQFF.